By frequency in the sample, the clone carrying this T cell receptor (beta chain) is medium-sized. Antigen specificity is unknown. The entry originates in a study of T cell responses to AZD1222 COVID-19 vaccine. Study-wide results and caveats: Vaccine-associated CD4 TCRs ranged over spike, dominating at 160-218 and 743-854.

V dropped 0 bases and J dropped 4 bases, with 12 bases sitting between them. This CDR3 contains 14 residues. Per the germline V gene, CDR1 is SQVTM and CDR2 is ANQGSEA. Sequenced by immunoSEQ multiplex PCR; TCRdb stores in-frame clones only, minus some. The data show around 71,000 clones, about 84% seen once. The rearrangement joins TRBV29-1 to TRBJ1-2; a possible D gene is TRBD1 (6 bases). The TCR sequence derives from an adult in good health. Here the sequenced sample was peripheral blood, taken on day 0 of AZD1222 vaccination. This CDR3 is CSVEDQGTFYGYTF. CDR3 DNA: TGCAGCGTTGAAGATCAGGGGACCTTCTATGGCTACACCTTC. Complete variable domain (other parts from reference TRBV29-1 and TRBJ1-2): SAVISQKPSRDICQRGTSLTIQCQVDSQVTMMFWYRQQPGQSLTLIATANQGSEATYESGFVIDKFPISRPNLTFSTLTVSNMSPEDSSIYLCSVEDQGTFYGYTFGSGTRLTVV.